The 5 T cell receptor beta chains in this list originate from one sample, sequenced in a study of cytomegalovirus exposure and HLA in healthy donors. The PCR used 60 Vbeta and 13 Jbeta primers. Using immunoSEQ multiplex PCR, the repertoire was profiled, and TCRdb retains in-frame clones only, with some absent. In total, the table holds roughly 64,000 clones. Sequenced material: PBMCs. These receptors all come from a woman aged 18 to 35 in good health and CMV-seronegative.

V gene TRBV4-1 combines with J gene TRBJ2-1, with 10 bases identical to TRBD2. V was clipped by 1 base and J by 5 bases; unmatched bases: 11. The CDR3 contains 18 residues. CDR1 is MGHRA and CDR2 is YSYEKL in the germline V gene. The CDR3 nucleotides read TGCGCCAGCAGCCAAGTCGATATGGGACTAGCGCTTGACAATGAGCAGTTCTTC. This translates into CASSQVDMGLALDNEQFF.

Points on this clone: Other DNA sequences in the same sample also yield this CDR3. The chain combines TRBV6-1 with TRBJ1-1; a weak D match, TRBD1 (5 bases). Trimming shortened V by 1 base and J by 0 bases, and 6 bases separated the two germline ends. The CDR3 has 14 residues. Germline V gene data show CDR1 as MNHNS and CDR2 as SASEGT. The CDR3 here is CASSEGGLNTEAFF. The DNA for the CDR3 is TGTGCCAGCAGTGAAGGGGGCTTGAACACTGAAGCTTTCTTT.

The chain combines TRBV2 with TRBJ2-1; D uncertain. The germline CDR1 and CDR2 sequences are SNHLY and FYNNEI. V lost 5 bases and J 10 bases, leaving 9 bases between the germline ends. The CDR3 runs 11 residues. In DNA, the CDR3 is TGTGCCAGCAGTCTTGATGGCGAGCAGTTCTTC. Residues: CASSLDGEQFF.

The chain recombines TRBV5-4 with TRBJ1-2; 8 positions match TRBD1. CDR3 length: 15 amino acids. Germline V gives CDR1 SGHNT, CDR2 YYREEE (reference sequence). J lost 7 bases, V lost 2 bases, and 10 bases had no gene match. CDR3: CASSFTGQGMGGYTF. CDR3 in DNA: TGTGCCAGCAGCTTTACTGGACAGGGAATGGGTGGCTACACCTTC.

The CDR3 DNA is TGTGCCAGCAGCGTAGCTAGCGGGGGGGCGAATGAGCAGTTCTTC. It specifies CASSVASGGANEQFF. V gene TRBV9 combines with J gene TRBJ2-1; 12 bases align to TRBD2. CDR3 size: 15 residues. Trimming at V came to 0 bases and at J to 7 bases, leaving 2 bases not matched to a gene. Germline V gene data show CDR1 as SGDLS and CDR2 as YYNGEE.